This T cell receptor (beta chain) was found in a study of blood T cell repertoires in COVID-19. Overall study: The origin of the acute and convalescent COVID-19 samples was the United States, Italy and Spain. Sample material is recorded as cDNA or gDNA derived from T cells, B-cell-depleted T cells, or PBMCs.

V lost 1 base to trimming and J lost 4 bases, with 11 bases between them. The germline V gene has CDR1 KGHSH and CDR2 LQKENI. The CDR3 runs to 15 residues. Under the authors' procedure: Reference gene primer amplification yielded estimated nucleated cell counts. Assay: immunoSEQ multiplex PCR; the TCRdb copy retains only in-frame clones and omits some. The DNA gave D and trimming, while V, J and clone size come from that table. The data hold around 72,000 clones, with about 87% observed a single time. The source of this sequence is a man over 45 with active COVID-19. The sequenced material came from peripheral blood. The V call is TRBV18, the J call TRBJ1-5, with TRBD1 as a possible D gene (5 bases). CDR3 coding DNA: TGTGCCAGCTCACCACAAGACGGGGGGAATCAGCCCCAGCATTTT. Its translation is CASSPQDGGNQPQHF.